Following are 23 T cell receptor beta chains from one sample sequenced in a study of blood T cell repertoires in COVID-19. Sequencing used immunoSEQ multiplex PCR; TCRdb keeps in-frame clones, though not all of them. The sample has fewer than 350,000 clones; almost 90% are singletons. Sequencing input: PBMCs or T cells enriched from blood (not recorded which). These receptors originate from a woman aged 18-29 years with acute COVID-19.

This clone showed up just a few times. V and J are TRBV18 and TRBJ2-2, with 8 nucleotides matching TRBD2. Germline values: CDR1 KGHSH, CDR2 LQKENI. The V and J ends lost 1 base and 1 base, in that order; junction bases with no gene match: 5. This CDR3 has 17 residues. CDR3 amino acids: CASSPRATSGNTGELFF. Written as DNA, the CDR3 is TGTGCCAGCTCACCACGCGCCACTAGCGGGAACACCGGGGAGCTGTTTTTT.

The V gene is TRBV6-5, the J gene TRBJ1-4, with 8 bases matching TRBD1. J lost 5 bases, V lost 2 bases, and 7 bases had no gene match. In germline, CDR1 is MNHEY, CDR2 SVGAGI. This CDR3 spans 16 amino acids. The CDR3 DNA follows: TGTGCCAGCAGTTACCTAGGACAGGGCATAAATGAAAAACTGTTTTTT. It is translated as CASSYLGQGINEKLFF.

This chain uses TRBV7-3 with TRBJ2-6; D is uncertain. V was pared by 0 bases and J by 1 base, with 13 bases between. Germline V gene sequence: CDR1 SGHTA, CDR2 FQGTGA. The CDR3 sequence is 18 residues long. DNA of the CDR3: TGTGCCAGCAGCTTAACGTACCTCCGTGAGTCTGGGGCCAACGTCCTGACTTTC. Translation: CASSLTYLRESGANVLTF.

CDR3 in DNA: TGTGCCAGCAGCCATGGAGCGGGAGGCCCCACAGATACGCAGTATTTT. Amino acids: CASSHGAGGPTDTQYF. This chain uses TRBV11-2 with TRBJ2-3, with TRBD2 matching over 9 bases. V lost 5 bases and J lost 2; bases outside the gene matches: 8. Germline V gives CDR1 SGHAT, CDR2 FQNNGV. The CDR3 sequence is 16 residues long.

The chain couples TRBV4-1 to TRBJ2-1; TRBD2 aligns across 15 bases. This CDR3 is 17 amino acids long. The germline CDR1 and CDR2 sequences are MGHRA and YSYEKL. Germline trimming cut 4 bases from V and 6 bases from J; bases unmatched to any gene: 7. In DNA form, the CDR3 reads TGCGCCAGCAGCCCTACTTGGACTAGCGGGAGGGGCAATGAGCAGTTCTTC. It translates to CASSPTWTSGRGNEQFF.

V is TRBV7-8 and J is TRBJ2-2; a possible D gene is TRBD1 (5 bases). V was trimmed by 1 base and J by 3 bases, leaving 9 bases between them. Per the germline V gene, CDR1 is SGHVS and CDR2 is FQNEAQ. The CDR3 consists of 15 residues. The CDR3 loop is CASSLVGRDTGELFF. The CDR3 bases are TGTGCCAGCAGCTTAGTTGGCAGGGACACCGGGGAGCTGTTTTTT.

There are a few counts of this clone. J is TRBJ2-2 and V is TRBV4-1, with TRBD1 matching 8 bases. The junction had 14 bases not matched to a gene; V was cut back by 0 bases and J by 5 bases. The CDR3 loop spans 19 amino acids. The germline V gene has CDR1 MGHRA and CDR2 YSYEKL. The CDR3 DNA sequence: TGCGCCAGCAGCCAAGACGGTCGGGCAGGGGGCGGTAGAACCGGGGAGCTGTTTTTT. It yields the protein CASSQDGRAGGGRTGELFF.

The rearrangement joins TRBV10-1 to TRBJ2-1, with TRBD2 matching over 7 bases. The germline CDR1 and CDR2 sequences are WNHNN and SYGVQD (reference sequence). V was clipped by 3 bases and J by 2 bases; unmatched bases: 4. The length of the CDR3 is 15 residues. The CDR3 sequence: CASSEEREAYNEQFF. In nucleotides, the CDR3 is TGCGCCAGCAGTGAAGAGCGGGAAGCCTACAATGAGCAGTTCTTC.

V usage is TRBV7-2 and J usage is TRBJ2-2; D perhaps matches TRBD1 (7 bases). Germline V CDR1 and CDR2: SGHTA, FQGNSA. V shed 5 bases and J shed 1 base, with 11 bases lying between them. CDR3 size: 15 residues. CDR3 sequence: CASSPQGGNTGELFF. DNA of the CDR3: TGTGCCAGCAGCCCTCAGGGGGGGAACACCGGGGAGCTGTTTTTT.

The rearrangement joins TRBV6-5 to TRBJ2-5, with a tentative D call TRBD1 (7 bases). Per the germline V gene, CDR1 is MNHEY and CDR2 is SVGAGI. Trimming took 4 bases from V and 5 from J, leaving 11 bases between them. The CDR3 length is 13 residues. The CDR3 spells CASSWRGRETQYF. The CDR3 DNA is TGTGCCAGCAGTTGGAGGGGGCGGGAGACCCAGTACTTC.

V usage is TRBV5-1 and J usage is TRBJ2-7; TRBD2 matches at 8 bases. With 5 bases clipped from V and 5 bases from J, the junction kept 9 bases outside the gene matches. CDR1 and CDR2 (germline): SGHRS, YFSETQ. This CDR3 has 14 residues. CDR3 sequence: CASRASGRRNEQYF. The CDR3 nucleotides are TGCGCCAGCAGGGCGAGCGGGAGACGCAACGAGCAGTACTTC.

This clone was observed a single time. The chain uses TRBV18 and TRBJ2-7, with D possibly being TRBD1 (6 bases). The ends were cut back, 3 bases at V and 0 bases at J, with 9 bases in the middle. The CDR3 spans 14 residues. The V gene's germline CDR1 is KGHSH and CDR2 LQKENI. CDR3 in DNA: TGTGCCAGCTCACCTCTGGACAGCTCCTACGAGCAGTACTTC. This codes for CASSPLDSSYEQYF.

This chain links TRBV15 with TRBJ2-7; 11 nucleotides match TRBD2. The CDR3 runs to 14 residues. Looked up from germline, CDR1 is LNHNV and CDR2 is YYDKDF (reference sequence). V shed 1 base, J shed 6 bases, and the junction held 2 bases outside the gene matches. The CDR3 region is CATSRAGLAVEQYF. The CDR3 bases are TGTGCCACCAGCAGAGCGGGACTAGCGGTCGAGCAGTACTTC.

This clone showed up just once. J is TRBJ2-7 and V is TRBV4-1; D may be TRBD1 (5 bases). CDR1 is MGHRA, CDR2 YSYEKL, per germline. This CDR3 has 14 residues. Between the trimmed V and J ends, which lost 1 base and 3 bases, there was a span of 10 bases. Here the CDR3 DNA reads TGCGCCAGCAGCCAAGGTCTACAGGACTACGAGCAGTACTTC. It is translated as CASSQGLQDYEQYF.

The chain joins TRBV6-5 to TRBJ1-5; tentatively, D is TRBD1 (5 bases). V was trimmed by 5 bases and J by 8 bases, leaving 13 bases between them. The CDR3 runs to 13 residues. Germline V lookup: CDR1 MNHEY, CDR2 SVGAGI. The CDR3 is CASSPDSIKPQHF. The CDR3 DNA reads as TGTGCCAGCAGTCCAGACAGCATAAAGCCCCAGCATTTT.

The chain carries TRBV28 and TRBJ1-2; 9 bases agree with TRBD1. The length of the CDR3 is 15 residues. CDR1 and CDR2 (germline): MDHEN, SYDVKM. Trimming cost V 4 bases and J 5 bases; bases outside gene matches: 8. The CDR3 spells CASSSQGTGPYGYTF. As DNA, the CDR3 is TGTGCCAGCAGTTCGCAAGGGACAGGGCCATATGGCTACACCTTC.

The V and J genes are TRBV2 and TRBJ1-2, with a weak D call TRBD1 (5 bases). V dropped 6 bases and J dropped 4 bases, with 18 bases sitting between them. CDR1 and CDR2 (germline): SNHLY, FYNNEI. The CDR3 length is 15 residues. The DNA of the CDR3 is TGTGCCAGCAGAGGGGCAGGCGTGGGATTCTATGGCTACACCTTC. This codes for CASRGAGVGFYGYTF.

The rearrangement uses TRBV11-3 and TRBJ2-3, with D perhaps matching TRBD2 (5 bases). This CDR3 comprises 12 residues. Trimming shortened V by 4 bases and J by 6 bases, and 8 bases separated the two germline ends. Germline V lookup: CDR1 SGHNT, CDR2 YENEEA. The CDR3 DNA reads TGTGCCAGCAGCTCGGGAACGGATACGCAGTATTTT. Translated: CASSSGTDTQYF. Full variable domain (outside the CDR3, taken from reference TRBV11-3 and TRBJ2-3): EAGVVQSPRYKIIEKKQPVAFWCNPISGHNTLYWYLQNLGQGPELLIRYENEEAVDDSQLPKDRFSAERLKGVDSTLKIQPAELGDSAVYLCASSSGTDTQYFGPGTRLTVL.

V is TRBV15 and J is TRBJ1-2; D not certain. This CDR3 has 14 residues. V gave up 0 bases and J gave up 0 bases, with 5 bases separating them. From germline, CDR1 is LNHNV and CDR2 YYDKDF (reference sequence). The chain's CDR3 is CATSRDQSNYGYTF. The CDR3, as DNA: TGTGCCACCAGCAGAGATCAGTCTAACTATGGCTACACCTTC. Full variable domain (rest looked up from reference TRBV15 and TRBJ1-2): DAMVIQNPRYQVTQFGKPVTLSCSQTLNHNVMYWYQQKSSQAPKLLFHYYDKDFNNEADTPDNFQSRRPNTSFCFLDIRSPGLGDTAMYLCATSRDQSNYGYTFGSGTRLTVV.

This clone came up a few times. The rearrangement uses TRBV19 and TRBJ1-2, with TRBD1 matching 9 bases. The CDR3 is made up of 14 amino acids. The germline V gene encodes CDR1 LNHDA and CDR2 SQIVND (reference sequence). V shed 4 bases, J shed 5 bases, and the junction held 5 bases outside the gene matches. The CDR3 region is CASSKQGAEYGYTF. The CDR3 DNA is TGTGCCAGTAGTAAACAGGGGGCAGAGTATGGCTACACCTTC.

Details on this clone: The identical CDR3 is also encoded by other nucleotide sequences in the sample. The rearrangement links TRBV30 to TRBJ2-7; possible D gene TRBD1, 5 bases. The CDR3 is made up of 12 amino acids. The V gene's germline CDR1 is GTSNPN and CDR2 SVGIG (reference sequence). V gave up 0 bases and J gave up 7 bases, with 10 bases separating them. CDR3 DNA: TGTGCCTGGAGTGTAGGCTCAGGGGAGCAGTACTTC. This gives the protein CAWSVGSGEQYF.

The chain is built from TRBV6-5 and TRBJ2-1, with 7 bases matching TRBD1. The CDR3 spans 15 residues. The V gene end was trimmed by 2 bases and the J gene end by 0 bases; junction bases not matched to a gene: 1. Per germline, CDR1 MNHEY and CDR2 SVGAGI. CDR3 nucleotides: TGTGCCAGCAGTTACGGGGACAGCTCCTACAATGAGCAGTTCTTC. It yields the protein CASSYGDSSYNEQFF.

In the case of this clone: Additional DNA sequences in this sample encode the identical CDR3. The chain links TRBV18 to TRBJ1-1; possibly TRBD1 for D (6 bases). This CDR3 contains 14 residues. Germline CDR1 and CDR2: KGHSH and LQKENI. V lost 1 base to trimming and J lost 2 bases, with 8 bases between them. CDR3 coding DNA: TGTGCCAGCTCACCACTACAGGGTAACACTGAAGCTTTCTTT. As protein: CASSPLQGNTEAFF.